This TCR beta chain comes out of a study of early T cells in non-severe SARS-CoV-2 infection. The wider study: Sequenced material consisted of bulk RNA (from unsorted whole blood), and chains were unpaired.

Notes on this clonotype: No antigen is known for it.

CDR3 length equals 18 residues. Study-wide findings and caveats: Anti-spike CD8 responses were favored in VDJdb matching, and private and CD4 specificities were missed.

Individual cDNA molecules carried attached unique molecular identifiers. One entry per CDR3 protein results from TCRdb running MiXCR on the 5' RACE reads. The table includes tens of thousands of distinct CDR3 sequences, roughly an eighth detected once. The sequenced sample consisted of whole blood. This rearrangement joins TRBV3-2 to TRBJ2-4; TRBD2 is taken as the D call from the table, unchecked against the DNA. TRBV3-2 is given as a pseudogene. The sequence came from an adult who was a healthcare worker with PCR-confirmed SARS-CoV-2 infection or an uninfected control (not recorded which). The DNA of the CDR3 is TGTGCCAGCAGCCAAGCCGCCGGGACTAGGGTAGCCAAAAACATTCAGTACTTC. It specifies CASSQAAGTRVAKNIQYF.